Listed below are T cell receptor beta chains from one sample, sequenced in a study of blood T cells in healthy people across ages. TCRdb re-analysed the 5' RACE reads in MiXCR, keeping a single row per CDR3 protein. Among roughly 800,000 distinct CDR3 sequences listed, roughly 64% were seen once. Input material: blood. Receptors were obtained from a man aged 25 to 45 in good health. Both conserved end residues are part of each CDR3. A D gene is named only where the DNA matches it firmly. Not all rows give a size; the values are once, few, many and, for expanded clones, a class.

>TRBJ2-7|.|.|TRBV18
CASSTQRPPTGYEQYF
TGTGCCAGCTCAACACAACGGCCCCCGACCGGGTACGAGCAGTACTTC
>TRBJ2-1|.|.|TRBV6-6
CASSYKGQPDYNEQFF
TGTGCCAGCAGTTACAAGGGGCAGCCAGATTACAATGAGCAGTTCTTC
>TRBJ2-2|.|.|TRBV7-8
CASSTWGSTGELFF
TGTGCCAGCAGCACTTGGGGGTCCACCGGGGAGCTGTTTTTT
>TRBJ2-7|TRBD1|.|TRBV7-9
CASSFGDRAPYEQYF
TGTGCCAGCAGCTTCGGGGACAGGGCTCCCTACGAGCAGTACTTC
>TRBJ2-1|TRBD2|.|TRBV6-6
CATTLAGGNRFF
TGTGCCACGACCCTAGCGGGAGGTAATCGGTTCTTC
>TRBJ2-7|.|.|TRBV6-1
CASSESISSPLYEQYF
TGTGCCAGCAGTGAATCCATCTCCTCTCCCCTCTACGAGCAGTACTTC
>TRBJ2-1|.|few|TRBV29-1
CSVVMGVADNEQFF
TGCAGCGTTGTTATGGGGGTGGCGGACAATGAGCAGTTCTTC
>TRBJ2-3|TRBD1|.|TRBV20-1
CSACSDRGFCDTQYF
TGCAGTGCTTGCTCCGACAGGGGGTTTTGTGATACGCAGTATTTT
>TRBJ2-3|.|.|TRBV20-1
CSARDRSRLTHTDTQYF
TGCAGTGCTAGAGATAGGTCCCGGCTTACCCACACAGATACGCAGTATTTT
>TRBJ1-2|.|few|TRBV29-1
CSAGRTNYGYTF
TGCAGCGCCGGTCGAACTAACTATGGCTACACCTTC
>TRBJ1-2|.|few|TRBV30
CAWNRLWGYTF
TGTGCCTGGAACAGGTTGTGGGGCTACACCTTC
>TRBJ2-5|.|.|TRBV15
CATSSYSQETQYF
TGTGCCACCAGCAGTTACAGCCAAGAGACCCAGTACTTC
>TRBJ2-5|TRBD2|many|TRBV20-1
CSARVASGLQETQYF
TGCAGTGCTAGAGTTGCTAGCGGGCTTCAAGAGACCCAGTACTTC
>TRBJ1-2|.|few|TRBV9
CASRGDLRYGYTF
TGTGCCAGCCGGGGGGACCTGAGGTATGGCTACACCTTC
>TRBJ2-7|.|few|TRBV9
CASSASTVSGEQYF
TGTGCCAGCAGCGCATCCACGGTGTCGGGCGAGCAGTACTTC
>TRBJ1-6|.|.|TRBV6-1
CASSREVNSPLHF
TGTGCCAGCAGTCGAGAGGTCAATTCACCCCTCCACTTT
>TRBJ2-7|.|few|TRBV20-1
CSASYVGGHEQYF
TGCAGTGCTAGTTATGTCGGGGGCCACGAGCAGTACTTC
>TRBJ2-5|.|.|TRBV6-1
CASSRWWETQYF
TGTGCCAGCAGTAGGTGGTGGGAGACCCAGTACTTC
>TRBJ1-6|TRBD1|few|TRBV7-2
CASSLGDRDYSPLHF
TGTGCCAGCAGCTTAGGGGACAGGGATTATTCACCCCTCCACTTT
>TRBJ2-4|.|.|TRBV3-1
CASSHTFARGLNIQYF
TGTGCCAGCAGCCACACCTTCGCCCGAGGGTTAAACATTCAGTACTTC
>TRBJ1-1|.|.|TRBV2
CASSDTLGTEAFF
TGTGCCAGCAGTGATACTTTGGGCACTGAAGCTTTCTTT
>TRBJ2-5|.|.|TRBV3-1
CASRRRDSIETQYF
TGTGCCAGCAGACGCAGGGACTCTATAGAGACCCAGTACTTC
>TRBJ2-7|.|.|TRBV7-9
CASSLTRRTSYEQYF
TGTGCCAGCAGCTTAACACGGAGGACTTCCTACGAGCAGTACTTC
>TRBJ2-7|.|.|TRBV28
CASRTPGPRGEQYF
TGTGCCAGCCGCACCCCAGGTCCCCGCGGCGAGCAGTACTTC
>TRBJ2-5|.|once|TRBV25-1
CASSDAVQLDETQYF
TGTGCCAGCAGTGACGCGGTCCAACTTGATGAGACCCAGTACTTC
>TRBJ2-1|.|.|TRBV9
CASSVRYREAYEQFF
TGTGCCAGCAGCGTCCGGTACAGGGAAGCCTACGAGCAGTTCTTC
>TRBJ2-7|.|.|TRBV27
CASSRRATPPYEQYF
TGTGCCAGCAGTCGACGGGCAACCCCGCCCTACGAGCAGTACTTC
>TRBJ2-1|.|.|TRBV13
CASSLQQRNEQFF
TGTGCCAGCAGCTTACAACAGCGCAATGAGCAGTTCTTC
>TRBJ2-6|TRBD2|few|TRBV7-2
CASSRTGTSGGSGANVLTF
TGTGCCAGCAGCCGAACCGGTACTAGCGGGGGCTCTGGGGCCAACGTCCTGACTTTC
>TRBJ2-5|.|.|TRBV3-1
CASSHLTRQETQYF
TGTGCCAGCAGCCACCTGACCAGGCAAGAGACCCAGTACTTC
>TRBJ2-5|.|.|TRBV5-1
CASSLRRRNQETQYF
TGCGCCAGCAGCTTGCGAAGGAGGAACCAAGAGACCCAGTACTTC
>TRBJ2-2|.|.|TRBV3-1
CASTFRIDTGELFF
TGTGCCAGCACCTTTCGGATAGACACCGGGGAGCTGTTTTTT
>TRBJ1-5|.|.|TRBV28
CATEAGANPLYQPQHF
TGTGCCACCGAAGCGGGCGCGAACCCCCTATATCAGCCCCAGCATTTT
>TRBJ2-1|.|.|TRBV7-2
CASSPGPEVYNEQFF
TGTGCCAGCAGCCCTGGCCCCGAGGTCTACAATGAGCAGTTCTTC
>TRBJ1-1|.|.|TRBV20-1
CTSLRNTEAFF
TGCACCTCACTGAGGAACACTGAAGCTTTCTTT